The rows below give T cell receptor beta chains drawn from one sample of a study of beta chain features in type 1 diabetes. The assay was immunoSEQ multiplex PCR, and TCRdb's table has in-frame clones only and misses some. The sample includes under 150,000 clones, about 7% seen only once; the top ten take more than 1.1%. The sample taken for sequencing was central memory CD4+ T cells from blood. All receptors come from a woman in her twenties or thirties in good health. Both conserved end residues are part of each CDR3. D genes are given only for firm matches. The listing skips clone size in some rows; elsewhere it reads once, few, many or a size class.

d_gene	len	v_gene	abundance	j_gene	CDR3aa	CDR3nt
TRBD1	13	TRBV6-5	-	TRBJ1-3	CASGDRVGNTIYF	TGTGCCAGCGGGGACAGGGTTGGAAACACCATATATTTT
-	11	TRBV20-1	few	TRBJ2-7	CSANRQYEQYF	TGCAGTGCTAACAGACAGTACGAGCAGTACTTC
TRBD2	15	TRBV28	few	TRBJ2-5	CASSSGLAGVRTQYF	TGTGCCAGCAGTTCGGGACTAGCGGGGGTCAGAACCCAGTACTTC
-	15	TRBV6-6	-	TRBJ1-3	CASTPGKQAGNTIYF	TGTGCCAGCACCCCTGGCAAACAAGCTGGAAACACCATATATTTT
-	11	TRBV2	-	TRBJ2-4	CASSEVRIQYF	TGTGCCAGCAGTGAAGTCAGGATTCAGTACTTC
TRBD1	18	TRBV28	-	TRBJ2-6	CASRSSGTGVRGANVLTF	TGTGCCAGCAGGTCCTCCGGGACAGGGGTTCGAGGGGCCAACGTCCTGACTTTC
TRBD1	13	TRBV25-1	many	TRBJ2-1	CASRQGNVAEQFF	TGTGCCAGCAGACAGGGGAATGTAGCTGAGCAGTTCTTC
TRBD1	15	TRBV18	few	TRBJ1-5	CASSQGQDSNQPQHF	TGTGCCAGCTCACAGGGACAGGATAGCAATCAGCCCCAGCATTTT
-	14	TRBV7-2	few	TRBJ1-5	CASSLGQTNQPQHF	TGTGCCAGCAGCTTAGGACAGACCAATCAGCCCCAGCATTTT
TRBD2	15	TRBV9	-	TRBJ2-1	CASSVDVGGFNEQFF	TGTGCCAGCAGCGTAGATGTGGGAGGGTTCAATGAGCAGTTCTTC
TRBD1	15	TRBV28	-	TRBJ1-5	CASSSKGGANQPQHF	TGTGCCAGCAGTTCGAAAGGGGGCGCCAATCAGCCCCAGCATTTT
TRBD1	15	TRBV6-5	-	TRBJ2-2	CASQLRDRGAGELFF	TGTGCCAGCCAACTACGGGACAGGGGTGCCGGGGAGCTGTTTTTT
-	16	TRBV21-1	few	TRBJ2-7	CASSKGGGLSPYEQYF	TGTGCCAGCAGCAAGGGGGGGGGACTAAGCCCCTACGAGCAGTACTTC
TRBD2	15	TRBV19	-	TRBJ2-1	CASAPFSGRGNEQFF	TGTGCCAGCGCCCCGTTCAGCGGGAGGGGAAATGAGCAGTTCTTC
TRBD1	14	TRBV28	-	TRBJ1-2	CASSLPTGFGGYTF	TGTGCCAGCAGTTTACCGACAGGGTTCGGTGGCTACACCTTC
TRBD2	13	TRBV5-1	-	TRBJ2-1	CASSEGTSNEQFF	TGCGCCAGCAGCGAGGGGACTAGCAATGAGCAGTTCTTC
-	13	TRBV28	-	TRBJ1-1	CASRKTRNTEAFF	TGTGCCAGCAGAAAAACAAGGAACACTGAAGCTTTCTTT
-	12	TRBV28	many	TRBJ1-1	CASIRANTEAFF	TGTGCCAGCATCAGGGCGAACACTGAAGCTTTCTTT
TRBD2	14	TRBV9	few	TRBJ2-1	CASSVETSGRGQFF	TGTGCCAGCAGCGTAGAGACTAGCGGGAGGGGGCAGTTCTTC
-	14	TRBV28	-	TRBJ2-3	CASSTQTPPDTQYF	TGTGCCAGCAGTACCCAGACACCCCCAGATACGCAGTATTTT
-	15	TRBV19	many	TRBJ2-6	CASREGAAGANVLTF	TGTGCCAGTAGGGAGGGGGCAGCTGGGGCCAACGTCCTGACTTTC
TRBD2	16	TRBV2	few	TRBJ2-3	CASSTGLAGEVDTQYF	TGTGCCAGCAGTACTGGACTAGCGGGAGAAGTAGATACGCAGTATTTT
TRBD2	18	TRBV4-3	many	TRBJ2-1	CASSQTKGPTSGYNEQFF	TGCGCCAGCAGCCAAACCAAGGGCCCGACTAGCGGGTACAATGAGCAGTTCTTC
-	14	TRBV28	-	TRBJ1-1	CASRLGASNTEAFF	TGTGCCAGCAGACTGGGAGCTTCGAACACTGAAGCTTTCTTT
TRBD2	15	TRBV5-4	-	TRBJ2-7	CASSRSGRESYEQYF	TGTGCCAGCAGCCGCAGCGGGAGAGAATCCTACGAGCAGTACTTC
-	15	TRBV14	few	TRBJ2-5	CASSQDLRVQETQYF	TGTGCCAGCAGCCAAGATTTGAGGGTCCAAGAGACCCAGTACTTC
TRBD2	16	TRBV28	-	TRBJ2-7	CASSSRRGLAGSEQYF	TGTGCCAGCAGTTCCCGTAGGGGACTAGCGGGATCGGAGCAGTACTTC
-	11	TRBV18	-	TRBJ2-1	CASSLANEQFF	TGTGCCAGCTCACTAGCCAATGAGCAGTTCTTC
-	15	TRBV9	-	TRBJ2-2	CASSVEGANTGELFF	TGTGCCAGCAGCGTTGAGGGAGCCAACACCGGGGAGCTGTTTTTT
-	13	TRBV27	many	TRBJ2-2	CAGADPNTGELFF	TGTGCCGGGGCGGATCCGAACACCGGGGAGCTGTTTTTT
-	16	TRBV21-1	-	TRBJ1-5	CASSHKSGPINQPQHF	TGTGCCAGCAGCCATAAATCTGGGCCGATTAATCAGCCCCAGCATTTT
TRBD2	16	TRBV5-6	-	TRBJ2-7	CASSLRIAGWLYEQYF	TGTGCCAGCAGCTTGAGGATAGCGGGGTGGCTCTACGAGCAGTACTTC
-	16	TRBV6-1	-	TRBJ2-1	CASREFDPRGYNEQFF	TGTGCCAGCAGGGAATTCGACCCCCGGGGCTACAATGAGCAGTTCTTC
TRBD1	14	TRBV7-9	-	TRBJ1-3	CASSDGTGGNTIYF	TGTGCCAGCAGCGACGGGACAGGGGGAAACACCATATATTTT
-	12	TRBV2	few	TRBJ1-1	CASSMDTSEAFF	TGTGCCAGCAGCATGGACACCTCTGAAGCTTTCTTT
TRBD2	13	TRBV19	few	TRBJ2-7	CASRRSSGYEQYF	TGTGCCAGTAGAAGGTCTAGCGGCTACGAGCAGTACTTC
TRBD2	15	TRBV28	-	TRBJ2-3	CASSFRGVARNTQYF	TGTGCCAGCAGTTTCCGGGGGGTAGCTAGGAATACGCAGTATTTT
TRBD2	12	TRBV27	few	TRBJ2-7	CASSLISGREYF	TGTGCCAGCAGTTTGATTAGCGGGAGAGAGTACTTC
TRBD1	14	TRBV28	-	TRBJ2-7	CASRAGTGKREQYF	TGTGCCAGCAGGGCCGGGACAGGGAAAAGGGAGCAGTACTTC
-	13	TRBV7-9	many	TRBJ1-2	CASSKEEGRGYTF	TGTGCCAGCAGCAAAGAGGAGGGACGAGGCTACACCTTC
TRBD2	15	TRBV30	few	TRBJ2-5	CAWSVGGSATETQYF	TGTGCCTGGAGTGTAGGCGGGAGCGCCACGGAGACCCAGTACTTC
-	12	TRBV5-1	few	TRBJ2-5	CASSPRGMAQYF	TGCGCCAGCAGCCCCCGAGGGATGGCCCAGTACTTC
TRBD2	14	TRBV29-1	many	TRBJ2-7	CSVGTSGMSYEQYF	TGCAGCGTTGGGACTAGCGGGATGTCCTACGAGCAGTACTTC